The rows below give T cell receptor beta chains drawn from one sample of a study of T cells expressing NK-cell markers. TCRdb re-called the 5' RACE reads and catalogs CDR3 proteins one per entry, DNA excluded. The sample table includes 350,000 to 400,000 distinct CDR3 sequences. What was sequenced was blood T cells: a sorted CD56 or NKG2C T cell subset, CD4+ or CD8+ T cells, or bulk PBMC T cells (not recorded which). Receptor source: a woman between 50 and 59 years old in good health. The CDR3 runs from the conserved cysteine through the conserved F or W.

v_gene	len	j_gene	CDR3aa
TRBV24-1	13	TRBJ1-1	CATSDSGNTEAFF
TRBV19	13	TRBJ2-3	CASSIPGLDTQYF
TRBV20-1	15	TRBJ2-2	CSARSYGGVPGELFF
TRBV6-6	12	TRBJ2-3	CAVGRGTDTQYF
TRBV16	15	TRBJ1-4	CASSQARQAREKLFF
TRBV20-1	15	TRBJ2-3	CSARDSRDSSDTQYF
TRBV5-1	20	TRBJ2-1	CASSPPEGLEEAGVRNEQFF
TRBV20-1	16	TRBJ2-5	CSAPGLAGVLAETQYF
TRBV3-1	12	TRBJ1-3	CASSQAGNTIYF
TRBV11-2	14	TRBJ2-3	CASSLFRVTDTQYF